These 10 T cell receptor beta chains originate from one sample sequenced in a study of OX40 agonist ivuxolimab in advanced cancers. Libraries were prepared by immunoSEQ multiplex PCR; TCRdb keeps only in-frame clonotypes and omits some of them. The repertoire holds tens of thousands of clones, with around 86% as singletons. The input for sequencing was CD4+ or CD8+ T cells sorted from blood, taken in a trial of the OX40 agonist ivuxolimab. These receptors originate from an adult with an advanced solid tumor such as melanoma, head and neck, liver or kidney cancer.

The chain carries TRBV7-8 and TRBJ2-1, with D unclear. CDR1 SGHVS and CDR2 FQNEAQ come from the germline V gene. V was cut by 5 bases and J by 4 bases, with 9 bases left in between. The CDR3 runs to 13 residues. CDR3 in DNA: TGTGCCAGCAGCGTTCAATCTTACAATGAGCAGTTCTTC. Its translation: CASSVQSYNEQFF. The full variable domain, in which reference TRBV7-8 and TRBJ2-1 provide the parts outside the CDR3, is GAGVSQSPRYKVAKRGQDVALRCDPISGHVSLFWYQQALGQGPEFLTYFQNEAQLDKSGLPSDRFFAERPEGSVSTLKIQRTQQEDSAVYLCASSVQSYNEQFFGPGTRLTVL.

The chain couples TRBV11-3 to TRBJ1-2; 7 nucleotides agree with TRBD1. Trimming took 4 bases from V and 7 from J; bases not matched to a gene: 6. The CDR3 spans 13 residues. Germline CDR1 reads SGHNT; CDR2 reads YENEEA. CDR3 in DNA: TGTGCCAGCAGCTCGCAGGGGGGCGTTGGCTACACCTTC. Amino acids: CASSSQGGVGYTF.

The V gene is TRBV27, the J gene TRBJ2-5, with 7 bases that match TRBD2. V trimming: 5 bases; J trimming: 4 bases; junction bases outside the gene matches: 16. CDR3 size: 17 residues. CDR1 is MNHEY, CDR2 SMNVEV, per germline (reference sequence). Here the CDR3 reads CASSLRGEGGLSETQYF. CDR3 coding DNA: TGTGCCAGCAGTCTCCGCGGGGAGGGAGGGTTGTCAGAGACCCAGTACTTC.

CDR3 protein: CASSSNLAGVSTGELFF. In DNA, the CDR3 is TGCGCCAGCAGCTCCAACCTAGCGGGAGTCTCCACCGGGGAGCTGTTTTTT. The chain carries TRBV5-1 and TRBJ2-2, with 10 bases identical to TRBD2. The CDR3 is 17 residues long. Germline V gene data show CDR1 as SGHRS and CDR2 as YFSETQ. Losses at the gene ends were 3 bases for V and 4 bases for J; bases not matched to a gene: 9.

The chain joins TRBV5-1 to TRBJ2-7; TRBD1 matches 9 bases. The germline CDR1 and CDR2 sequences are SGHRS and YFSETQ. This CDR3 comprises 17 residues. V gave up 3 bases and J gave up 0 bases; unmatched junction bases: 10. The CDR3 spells CASSSTPGQGGSYEQYF. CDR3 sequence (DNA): TGCGCCAGCAGCTCTACCCCGGGACAGGGAGGCTCCTACGAGCAGTACTTC.

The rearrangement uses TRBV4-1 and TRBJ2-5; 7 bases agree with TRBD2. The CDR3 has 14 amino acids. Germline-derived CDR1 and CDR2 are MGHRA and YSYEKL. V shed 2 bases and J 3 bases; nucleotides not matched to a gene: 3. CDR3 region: CASSQSLAEETQYF. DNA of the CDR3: TGCGCCAGCAGCCAATCGCTAGCGGAAGAGACCCAGTACTTC.

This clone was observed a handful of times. The CDR3 is CASRQNNEKLFF. CDR3 DNA sequence: TGTGCCAGCAGACAGAATAATGAAAAACTGTTTTTT. The chain uses TRBV6-5 and TRBJ1-4, with D unresolved. This CDR3 has 12 residues. The germline V gene encodes CDR1 MNHEY and CDR2 SVGAGI. V lost 6 bases, J lost 4 bases, and 6 bases lay in between.

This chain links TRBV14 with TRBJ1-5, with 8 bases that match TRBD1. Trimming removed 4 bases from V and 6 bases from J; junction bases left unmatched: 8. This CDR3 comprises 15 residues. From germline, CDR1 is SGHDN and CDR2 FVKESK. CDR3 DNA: TGTGCCAGCAGCCCCGGCACAGGGGGAAGTCAGCCCCAGCATTTT. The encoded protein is CASSPGTGGSQPQHF.

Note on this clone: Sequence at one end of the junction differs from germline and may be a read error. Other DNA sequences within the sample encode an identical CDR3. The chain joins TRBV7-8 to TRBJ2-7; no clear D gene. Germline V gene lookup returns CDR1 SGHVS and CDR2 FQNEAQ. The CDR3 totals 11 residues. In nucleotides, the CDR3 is TGCGCCAGCAGCCTTCGAGGTGAGCAGTACTTC. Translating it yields CASSLRGEQYF.

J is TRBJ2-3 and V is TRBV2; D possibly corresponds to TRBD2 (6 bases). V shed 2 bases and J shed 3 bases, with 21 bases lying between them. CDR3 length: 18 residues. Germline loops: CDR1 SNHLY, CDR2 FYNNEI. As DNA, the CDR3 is TGTGCCAGCAGTGAATCCCGGGGGTCAGGCCTAACAACAGATACGCAGTATTTT. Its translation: CASSESRGSGLTTDTQYF.